This paragraph covers one T cell receptor beta chain sequence. The target antigen is unknown. This entry comes from a study of cytomegalovirus exposure and HLA in healthy donors. Study-wide context: Early released data comprised 80 million to 100 million unique TCRs from HLA-typed donors.

13 Jbeta primers and 60 Vbeta primers were used for the PCR. Profiled with immunoSEQ multiplex PCR; TCRdb holds only in-frame clones, not every one. The sample holds 90,000 or so clones, 82% seen once. Germline assignment: CDR1 SGHRS and CDR2 YFSETQ. V shed 4 bases and J 4 bases; nucleotides not matched to a gene: 7. The CDR3 has 15 amino acids. Overall study results and limits: Only CMV serostatus was available as immune exposure information.

The source material was PBMCs. This receptor was obtained from a man aged 30-40 years in good health and CMV-seropositive. The V call is TRBV5-1, the J call TRBJ1-4, with 7 bases lining up with TRBD1. DNA for the CDR3: TGCGCCAGCAGCCAGCCTGACAGGGATAATGAAAAACTGTTTTTT. Protein product: CASSQPDRDNEKLFF.